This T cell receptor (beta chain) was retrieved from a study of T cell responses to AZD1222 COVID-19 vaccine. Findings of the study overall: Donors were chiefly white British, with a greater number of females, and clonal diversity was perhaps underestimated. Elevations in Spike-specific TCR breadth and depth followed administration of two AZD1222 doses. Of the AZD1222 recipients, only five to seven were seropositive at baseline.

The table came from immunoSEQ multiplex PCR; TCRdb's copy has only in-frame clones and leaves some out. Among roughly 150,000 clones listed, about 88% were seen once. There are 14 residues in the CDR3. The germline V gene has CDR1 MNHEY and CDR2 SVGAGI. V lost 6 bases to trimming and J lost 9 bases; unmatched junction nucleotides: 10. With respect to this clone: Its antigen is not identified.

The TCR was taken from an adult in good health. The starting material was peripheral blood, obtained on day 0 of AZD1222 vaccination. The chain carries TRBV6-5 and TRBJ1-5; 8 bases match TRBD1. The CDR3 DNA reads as TGTGCCAGCAGCCTGACAGGGGTGGATTGGCCCCAGCATTTT. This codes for CASSLTGVDWPQHF.